The source of this T cell receptor (beta chain) is a study of T cells in Graves' hyperthyroidism and ophthalmopathy. This clonotype was picked up many times. Uncontrolled infection, other autoimmune disease, pregnancy or lactation excluded patients. From 10 ml of fresh peripheral blood, PBMCs were isolated. RNA transcripts yielded amplified TCR beta CDR3 regions. Initially, a first-round RT-PCR of the TCR CDR3 employed the HTBI primer set. TCRdb called the multiplex PCR reads again in MiXCR, with one record for every CDR3 protein. This sample has 800,000 or so distinct CDR3 sequences, with approximately 40% found just once. CDR3 length equals 14 residues. Germline CDR1 is LNHDA and CDR2 is SQIVND (reference sequence). V lost 3 bases to trimming and J lost 6 bases; unmatched junction nucleotides: 7.

The sequence was collected from a man between 18 and 35 years old with Graves' hyperthyroidism. V gene TRBV19 combines with J gene TRBJ1-2; 7 positions match TRBD1. The sequenced sample consisted of blood. CDR3 residues: CASSISGQTDGYTF. In DNA, the CDR3 is TGTGCCAGTAGTATTTCGGGACAGACCGATGGCTACACCTTC.